A selection of T cell receptor beta chains follows, all from one sample in a study of patients and donors after allogeneic stem cell transplantation. TCRdb independently ran MiXCR on the RT-PCR reads; one entry per CDR3 protein. This table holds thousands of distinct CDR3 sequences, less than 25% found once. Material for sequencing was blood, either unsorted or a sorted T cell fraction (not recorded which). These receptors originate from a human donor who was either an allogeneic HSCT recipient or a stem cell or donor lymphocyte infusion donor (not recorded which). It is not recorded whose cells these are; they may come from a transplant donor. Each CDR3 is given with its conserved first and last residue. Each record gives: clone size, D gene, V gene, J gene, CDR3 protein, CDR3 DNA. The D gene is left open where the match is weak. The size field is filled for only some rows; it gives once, few, many or a size class.

few	NA	TRBV7-9	TRBJ2-7	CASSTPRDRPSSYEQYF	TGTGCCAGCAGCACTCCCCGAGACAGGCCCTCCTCCTACGAGCAGTACTTC
NA	TRBD1	TRBV7-2	TRBJ2-3	CASSPENTGADTQYF	TGTGCCAGCAGCCCAGAGAACACAGGGGCAGATACGCAGTATTTT
NA	TRBD1	TRBV6-5	TRBJ1-2	CASSSRGSYGYTF	TGTGCCAGCAGTTCCAGGGGGAGCTATGGCTACACCTTC
NA	NA	TRBV5-1	TRBJ2-5	CASSLSDTETQYF	TGCGCCAGCAGCTTGTCGGACACAGAGACCCAGTACTTC
few	TRBD1	TRBV7-9	TRBJ2-5	CASSLGTGRETQYF	TGTGCCAGCAGCCTGGGGACAGGGCGAGAGACCCAGTACTTC
NA	TRBD2	TRBV24-1	TRBJ2-1	CATSEGWRGNEQFF	TGTGCCACCAGTGAGGGTTGGCGGGGGAATGAGCAGTTCTTC
few	NA	TRBV5-6	TRBJ2-1	CASSLRALYNEQFF	TGTGCCAGCAGCTTACGGGCTCTATACAATGAGCAGTTCTTC
NA	NA	TRBV11-2	TRBJ2-7	CASSPVGVSNEQYF	TGTGCCAGCAGCCCAGTCGGGGTGTCGAACGAGCAGTACTTC
NA	TRBD1	TRBV7-6	TRBJ1-2	CASSPGTGRDGYTF	TGTGCCAGCAGCCCCGGGACAGGGAGGGATGGCTACACCTTC
NA	TRBD1	TRBV18	TRBJ1-2	CASSPVGGGYGYTF	TGTGCCAGCTCACCGGTAGGGGGCGGCTATGGCTACACCTTT
NA	NA	TRBV11-2	TRBJ2-2	CASSPLFSGELFF	TGTGCCAGCAGCCCCCTCTTTAGCGGGGAGCTGTTTTTT
few	NA	TRBV18	TRBJ2-4	CASSPPDENIQYF	TGTGCCAGCTCACCACCGGACGAAAACATTCAGTACTTC
few	TRBD1	TRBV29-1	TRBJ2-7	CSAGQARGEQYF	TGCAGCGCCGGACAGGCAAGAGGCGAGCAGTACTTC
NA	TRBD1	TRBV19	TRBJ1-1	CASSIGTGQAFF	TGTGCCAGTAGTATCGGGACAGGGCAAGCTTTCTTT
NA	NA	TRBV5-1	TRBJ2-1	CASSLNSDNEQFF	TGCGCCAGCAGCTTGAACAGTGACAATGAGCAGTTCTTC
few	TRBD2	TRBV20-1	TRBJ2-1	CSASSGLAGGRNEQFF	TGCAGTGCTAGCTCCGGACTAGCGGGAGGGAGGAATGAGCAGTTCTTC
medium-sized	TRBD1	TRBV7-2	TRBJ2-3	CASSPGQGLTDTQYF	TGTGCCAGCAGCCCGGGACAGGGACTCACAGATACGCAGTATTTT
NA	TRBD1	TRBV30	TRBJ1-1	CASEPGTVNTEAFF	TGTGCCTCTGAGCCCGGGACAGTAAACACTGAAGCTTTCTTT
NA	NA	TRBV11-2	TRBJ2-2	CASSELGRSTGELFF	TGTGCCAGCAGCGAACTTGGACGGAGCACCGGGGAGCTGTTTTTT
NA	NA	TRBV7-6	TRBJ2-3	CASSFGTTDTQYF	TGTGCCAGCAGCTTCGGGACCACAGATACGCAGTATTTT
NA	NA	TRBV11-1	TRBJ2-2	CASSLEGANTGELFF	TGTGCCAGCAGCTTAGAGGGGGCGAACACCGGGGAGCTGTTTTTT
large	NA	TRBV7-2	TRBJ2-1	CASSLPYNEQFF	TGTGCCAGCAGCTTGCCTTACAATGAGCAGTTCTTC
NA	NA	TRBV7-2	TRBJ2-3	CASSSPTGPDTQYF	TGTGCCAGCAGCTCCCCGACGGGTCCAGATACGCAGTATTTT
few	NA	TRBV15	TRBJ1-3	CATSVARKGNTIYF	TGTGCCACCAGCGTGGCACGTAAGGGAAACACCATATATTTT
medium-sized	NA	TRBV7-6	TRBJ2-5	CASSWTLQETQYF	TGTGCCAGCAGCTGGACATTACAAGAGACCCAGTACTTC
NA	NA	TRBV6-1	TRBJ2-7	CASSPGRNYEQYF	TGTGCCAGCAGCCCGGGACGGAACTACGAGCAGTACTTC
few	NA	TRBV6-5	TRBJ1-6	CASSADIGLDSPLHF	TGTGCCAGCAGTGCGGACATCGGTCTGGATTCACCCCTCCACTTT
NA	NA	TRBV7-2	TRBJ1-6	CASRTGTEENSPLHF	TGTGCCAGCAGGACCGGGACCGAAGAGAATTCACCCCTCCACTTT
few	NA	TRBV30	TRBJ1-1	CAWSFTSVGNTEAFF	TGTGCCTGGAGCTTTACGAGTGTAGGGAACACTGAAGCTTTCTTT
NA	NA	TRBV12-3/TRBV12-4	TRBJ1-2	CASSLSTGGYTF	TGTGCCAGCAGTTTGTCGACTGGCGGCTACACCTTC
few	TRBD1	TRBV5-4	TRBJ1-2	CASSTGQGFRGYTF	TGTGCCAGCAGCACTGGACAGGGATTTCGTGGCTACACCTTC
NA	NA	TRBV10-1	TRBJ2-3	CASRKSAESTDTQYF	TGCGCCAGCAGGAAAAGTGCGGAGTCCACAGATACGCAGTATTTT
few	NA	TRBV6-1	TRBJ2-7	CASSELGESSYEQYF	TGTGCCAGCAGTGAACTAGGCGAGAGCTCCTACGAGCAGTACTTC